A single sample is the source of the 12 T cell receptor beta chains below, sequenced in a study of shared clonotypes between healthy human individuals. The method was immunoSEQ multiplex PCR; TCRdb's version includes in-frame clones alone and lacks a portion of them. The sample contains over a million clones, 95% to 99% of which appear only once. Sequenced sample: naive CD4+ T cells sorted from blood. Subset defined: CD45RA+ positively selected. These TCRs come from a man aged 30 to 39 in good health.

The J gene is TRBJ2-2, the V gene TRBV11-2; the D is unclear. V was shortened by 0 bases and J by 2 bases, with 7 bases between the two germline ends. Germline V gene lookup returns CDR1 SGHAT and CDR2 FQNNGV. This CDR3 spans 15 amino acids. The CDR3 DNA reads TGTGCCAGCAGCTTAGAGGCGCGAAACACCGGGGAGCTGTTTTTT. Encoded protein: CASSLEARNTGELFF.

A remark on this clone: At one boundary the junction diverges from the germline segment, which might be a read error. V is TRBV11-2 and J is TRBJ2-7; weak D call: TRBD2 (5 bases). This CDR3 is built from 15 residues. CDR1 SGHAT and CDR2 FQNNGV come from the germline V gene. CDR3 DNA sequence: TGTGCCAGCAGCATAGAACTAGTCCCGAGGCACGAGCAGTACTTC. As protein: CASSIELVPRHEQYF.

The CDR3 DNA follows: TGTGCCAGCAGTTTTTTAGGGACCGACAATGAGCAGTTCTTC. This translates into CASSFLGTDNEQFF. This chain joins TRBV28 and TRBJ2-1, with D perhaps given as TRBD1 or TRBD2 (5 bases each). Trimming left V 3 bases short and J 5 bases short, with 11 bases between. CDR3 length: 14 residues. Looked up from germline, CDR1 is MDHEN and CDR2 is SYDVKM.

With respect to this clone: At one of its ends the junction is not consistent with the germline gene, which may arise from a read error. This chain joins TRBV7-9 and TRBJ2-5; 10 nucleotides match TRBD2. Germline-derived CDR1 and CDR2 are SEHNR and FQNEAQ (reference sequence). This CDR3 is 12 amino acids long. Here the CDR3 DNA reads TGTGCCAGCAGCGTAGCGGGGGGGACCCAGTACTTC. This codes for CASSVAGGTQYF.

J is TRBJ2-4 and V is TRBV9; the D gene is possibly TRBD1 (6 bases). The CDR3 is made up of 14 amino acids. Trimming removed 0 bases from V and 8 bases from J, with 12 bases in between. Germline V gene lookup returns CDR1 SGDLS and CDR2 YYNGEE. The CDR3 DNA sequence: TGTGCCAGCAGCGTAGGCCCAGGGGATGACATTCAGTACTTC. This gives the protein CASSVGPGDDIQYF.

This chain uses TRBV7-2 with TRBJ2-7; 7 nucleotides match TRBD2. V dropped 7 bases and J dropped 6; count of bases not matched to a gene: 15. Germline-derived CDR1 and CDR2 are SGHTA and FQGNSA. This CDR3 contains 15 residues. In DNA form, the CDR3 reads TGTGCCAGCATCCCTCTCTGGACTAGTTTGTGCGAGCAGTACTTC. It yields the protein CASIPLWTSLCEQYF.

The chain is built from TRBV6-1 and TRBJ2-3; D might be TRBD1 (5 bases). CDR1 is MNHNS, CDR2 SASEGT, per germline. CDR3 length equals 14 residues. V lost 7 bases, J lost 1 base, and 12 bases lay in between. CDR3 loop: CASTRASRTDTQYF. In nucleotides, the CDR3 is TGTGCCAGCACCAGGGCCTCTCGCACAGATACGCAGTATTTT.

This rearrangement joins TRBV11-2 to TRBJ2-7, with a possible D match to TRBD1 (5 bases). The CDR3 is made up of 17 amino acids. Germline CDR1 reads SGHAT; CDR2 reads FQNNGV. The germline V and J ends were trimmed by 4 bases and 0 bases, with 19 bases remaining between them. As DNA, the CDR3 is TGTGCCAGCAGCTCCCGTAATGCAGGGATCAGCTCCTACGAGCAGTACTTC. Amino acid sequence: CASSSRNAGISSYEQYF.

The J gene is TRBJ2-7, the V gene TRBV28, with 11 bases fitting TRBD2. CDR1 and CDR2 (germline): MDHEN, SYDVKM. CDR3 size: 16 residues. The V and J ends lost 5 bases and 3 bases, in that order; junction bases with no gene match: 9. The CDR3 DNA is TGTGCCAGCAGTGTAACTTCGCTAGCGGGAGGCTACGAGCAGTACTTC. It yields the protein CASSVTSLAGGYEQYF. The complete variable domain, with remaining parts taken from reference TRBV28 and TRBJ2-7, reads DVKVTQSSRYLVKRTGEKVFLECVQDMDHENMFWYRQDPGLGLRLIYFSYDVKMKEKGDIPEGYSVSREKKERFSLILESASTNQTSMYLCASSVTSLAGGYEQYFGPGTRLTVT.

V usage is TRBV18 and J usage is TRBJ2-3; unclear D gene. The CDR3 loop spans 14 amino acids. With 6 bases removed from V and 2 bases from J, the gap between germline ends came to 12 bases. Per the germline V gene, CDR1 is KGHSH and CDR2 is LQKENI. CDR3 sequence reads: CASSTTRSTDTQYF. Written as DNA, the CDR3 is TGTGCCAGCTCCACCACCCGATCCACAGATACGCAGTATTTT.

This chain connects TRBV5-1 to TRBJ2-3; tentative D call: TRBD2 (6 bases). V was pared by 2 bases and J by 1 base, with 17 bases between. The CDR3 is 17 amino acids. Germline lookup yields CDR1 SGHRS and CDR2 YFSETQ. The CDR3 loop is CASSLPPGRQRTDTQYF. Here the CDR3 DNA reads TGCGCCAGCAGCTTACCCCCGGGGAGGCAGCGCACAGATACGCAGTATTTT.

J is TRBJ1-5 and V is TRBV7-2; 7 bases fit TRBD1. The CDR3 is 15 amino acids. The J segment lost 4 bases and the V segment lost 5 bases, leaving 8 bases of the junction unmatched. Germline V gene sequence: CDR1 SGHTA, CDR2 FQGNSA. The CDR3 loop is CASSSSGGPNQPQHF. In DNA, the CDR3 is TGTGCCAGCAGCAGCTCAGGGGGGCCAAATCAGCCCCAGCATTTT.